The entry below describes one TCR beta chain. Its specificity is not known. The data originate from a study of cytomegalovirus exposure and HLA in healthy donors. Study overall: As an earlier analysis found, around 170 million T cells yielded 117 million unique TCR beta sequences. Whole-study findings and limits: Previously analyzed data showed that most TCR beta V segments were productive at a frequency of about 87% or about 30%. Presence/absence analysis assumed near-uniform sequencing depth across donors.

Each donor was healthy, and each was a bone marrow donor. With 60 Vbeta and 13 Jbeta primers, the PCR was carried out. Assay used: immunoSEQ multiplex PCR; TCRdb lists only in-frame clones, some missing. The sample lists about 100,000 clones, more than 75% seen once, with about 4% in the top ten. The sample comprised PBMCs. The source is a woman aged 40 to 50 in good health and CMV-seronegative.

CDR3 residues: CASSSRTGSSYNSPLHF. In DNA, the CDR3 is TGTGCCAGCAGCTCACGGACAGGGAGCTCCTATAATTCACCCCTCCACTTT. The gene calls are TRBV7-9 and TRBJ1-6, with 8 bases lining up with TRBD1. Germline V gene sequence: CDR1 SEHNR, CDR2 FQNEAQ (reference sequence). The CDR3 runs 17 residues. Losses at the gene ends were 4 bases for V and 0 bases for J; bases not matched to a gene: 5. Full variable domain (missing parts from reference TRBV7-9 and TRBJ1-6): DTGVSQNPRHKITKRGQNVTFRCDPISEHNRLYWYRQTLGQGPEFLTYFQNEAQLEKSRLLSDRFSAERPKGSFSTLEIQRTEQGDSAMYLCASSSRTGSSYNSPLHFGNGTRLTVT.